The 18 T cell receptor beta chains given below trace back to one sample, sequenced in a study of T cell responses to AZD1222 COVID-19 vaccine. Here immunoSEQ multiplex PCR was the method, and the copy in TCRdb shows in-frame clones only, minus some. The table includes 100,000 to 150,000 clones, over 75% detected once. Source: peripheral blood, taken on day 0 of AZD1222 vaccination. Receptors were obtained from an adult in good health.

This chain joins TRBV30 and TRBJ1-2; maybe TRBD1 (5 bases). CDR1 is GTSNPN and CDR2 is SVGIG in the germline V gene (reference sequence). CDR3 length: 11 amino acids. V was pared by 2 bases and J by 10 bases, with 11 bases between. The CDR3 coding sequence is TGTGCCTGGAGTACAGGTGGCCTCTACACCTTC. It codes for CAWSTGGLYTF.

J is TRBJ2-7 and V is TRBV6-2 or TRBV6-3; TRBD2 is a possible D gene (7 bases). The germline CDR1 and CDR2 sequences are MNHEY and SVGEGT. This CDR3 contains 15 residues. The V end was cut by 5 bases, the J end by 6 bases, with 20 bases between. The DNA of the CDR3 is TGTGCCAGCAGTAGTTTGGCGGGGGCTCTTCGCGAGCAGTACTTC. This codes for CASSSLAGALREQYF.

CDR3 sequence: CASSPGLSYEQYF. The CDR3 coding sequence is TGTGCCAGCAGCCCGGGTCTCTCCTACGAGCAGTACTTC. The chain employs TRBV5-6 and TRBJ2-7; D remains ambiguous. This CDR3 comprises 13 residues. With 4 bases removed from V and 0 bases from J, the gap between germline ends came to 8 bases. Germline values: CDR1 SGHDT, CDR2 YYEEEE.

The gene calls are TRBV6-1 and TRBJ2-3; D is possibly TRBD2 (6 bases). Germline CDR1 MNHNS, CDR2 SASEGT. The ends were cut back, 4 bases at V and 2 bases at J, with 16 bases in the middle. The CDR3 runs to 16 residues. CDR3 protein: CASSVQPRGNTDTQYF. The CDR3 nucleotides are TGTGCCAGCAGTGTCCAACCCCGGGGGAACACAGATACGCAGTATTTT.

V is TRBV7-8 and J is TRBJ2-7, with D unresolved. This CDR3 contains 14 residues. CDR1 and CDR2 (germline): SGHVS, FQNEAQ. Trimming removed 0 bases from V and 3 bases from J, with 9 bases in between. The CDR3, as DNA: TGTGCCAGCAGCTTAGCCGATCAGTTCTACGAGCAGTACTTC. It is translated as CASSLADQFYEQYF.

The chain has TRBV27 and TRBJ1-5; 7 bases align to TRBD1. The germline V gene has CDR1 MNHEY and CDR2 SMNVEV (reference sequence). The CDR3 covers 14 residues. After removal of 3 bases from V and 6 bases from J, the junction contained 5 bases not matched to a gene. CDR3 sequence (DNA): TGTGCCAGCAGTTTGACAGGGAGCGGTCAGCCCCAGCATTTT. Its protein is CASSLTGSGQPQHF.

This sequence joins TRBV7-9 and TRBJ1-6; no firm D call. The CDR3 loop spans 14 amino acids. CDR1 and CDR2 (germline): SEHNR, FQNEAQ (reference sequence). With 5 bases removed from V and 7 bases from J, the gap between germline ends came to 12 bases. As DNA, the CDR3 is TGTGCCAGCAGCCCAATTAGTCAGAATTCACCCCTCCACTTT. Amino acid sequence: CASSPISQNSPLHF.

The chain joins TRBV3-1 (or the pseudogene TRBV3-2) to TRBJ2-7; TRBD1 agrees at 9 bases. The CDR3 is 15 residues long. Germline loops: CDR1 LGHDT, CDR2 YNNKEL (reference sequence). The V gene end was trimmed by 1 base and the J gene end by 2 bases; junction bases not matched to a gene: 3. The CDR3 DNA reads as TGTGCCAGCAGCCAAGGGACAGGGGCACCCTACGAGCAGTACTTC. This codes for CASSQGTGAPYEQYF.

The genes are TRBV3-1 (or the pseudogene TRBV3-2) and TRBJ1-2; D unresolved. Trimming removed 4 bases at V and 4 bases at J, with 7 bases between. CDR1 is LGHDT, CDR2 YNNKEL, per germline (reference sequence). The CDR3 runs 12 residues. The CDR3 DNA follows: TGTGCCAGCAGCCTGGGAGGCTATGGCTACACCTTC. It yields the protein CASSLGGYGYTF.

The chain joins TRBV9 to TRBJ2-5; 7 bases line up with TRBD2. Losses at the gene ends were 3 bases for V and 4 bases for J; bases not matched to a gene: 6. CDR1 and CDR2 (germline): SGDLS, YYNGEE. CDR3 length equals 14 residues. The CDR3 loop is CASSARAGIETQYF. The CDR3 DNA follows: TGTGCCAGCAGCGCCCGAGCGGGGATAGAGACCCAGTACTTC. The variable domain in full, with the rest retrieved from reference TRBV9 and TRBJ2-5, is DSGVTQTPKHLITATGQRVTLRCSPRSGDLSVYWYQQSLDQGLQFLIQYYNGEERAKGNILERFSAQQFPDLHSELNLSSLELGDSALYFCASSARAGIETQYFGPGTRLLVL.

This clone showed up just once. J is TRBJ2-1 and V is TRBV19; D may match TRBD1 or TRBD2 (5 bases each). Trimming cost V 2 bases and J 3 bases, with 8 bases left between them. The length of the CDR3 is 14 residues. The germline V gene encodes CDR1 LNHDA and CDR2 SQIVND (reference sequence). The CDR3 is CASSIRDGYNEQFF. The CDR3 bases are TGTGCCAGTAGTATAAGGGACGGCTACAATGAGCAGTTCTTC.

V and J are TRBV27 and TRBJ1-2; D not resolved. Germline values: CDR1 MNHEY, CDR2 SMNVEV (reference sequence). This CDR3 has 15 residues. V gave up 2 bases and J gave up 6 bases, with 16 bases separating them. The CDR3 nucleotides are TGTGCCAGCAGTTTAATGTTTATAGGGAACCATGGCTACACCTTC. Protein: CASSLMFIGNHGYTF.

In this sample, this clone turned up once. This chain uses TRBV2 with TRBJ2-6, with D hard to call. The CDR3 loop spans 15 amino acids. Between the trimmed V and J ends, which lost 6 bases and 2 bases, there was a span of 11 bases. Germline assignment: CDR1 SNHLY and CDR2 FYNNEI. The CDR3 bases are TGTGCCAGCAGGATAGACGTGGCTGGGGCCAACGTCCTGACTTTC. As protein: CASRIDVAGANVLTF.

The chain carries TRBV2 and TRBJ2-3; 8 nucleotides line up with TRBD1. Trimming at V came to 2 bases and at J to 5 bases, leaving 9 bases not matched to a gene. The CDR3 spans 16 residues. Per the germline V gene, CDR1 is SNHLY and CDR2 is FYNNEI. The CDR3 nucleotides read TGTGCCAGCAGTGAACAGGGGGCGGTCGTGGGAGATACGCAGTATTTT. Translation gives CASSEQGAVVGDTQYF.

CDR3 bases: TGTGCCAGCAGCGTAGGCGGACAGAGGAATTCACCCCTCCACTTT. It is translated as CASSVGGQRNSPLHF. The chain has TRBV9 and TRBJ1-6; D is perhaps TRBD1 (6 bases). Trimming shortened V by 0 bases and J by 7 bases, and 11 bases separated the two germline ends. Germline V gene data show CDR1 as SGDLS and CDR2 as YYNGEE. The CDR3 has 15 amino acids. The full variable domain, its missing parts supplied by reference TRBV9 and TRBJ1-6, is DSGVTQTPKHLITATGQRVTLRCSPRSGDLSVYWYQQSLDQGLQFLIQYYNGEERAKGNILERFSAQQFPDLHSELNLSSLELGDSALYFCASSVGGQRNSPLHFGNGTRLTVT.

CDR3 sequence: CASSPHQPQHF. In DNA, the CDR3 is TGTGCCAGCTCCCCTCATCAGCCCCAGCATTTT. V gene TRBV28 combines with J gene TRBJ1-5; D is ambiguous. Germline lookup yields CDR1 MDHEN and CDR2 SYDVKM. This CDR3 is 11 amino acids long. V was clipped by 8 bases and J by 5 bases, with 7 bases between them.

This clone occurred once. The rearrangement links TRBV27 to TRBJ1-3, with unresolved D. Trimming took off 6 bases at V and 2 bases at J, with 11 bases between the two ends. From germline, CDR1 is MNHEY and CDR2 SMNVEV (reference sequence). The CDR3 loop spans 14 amino acids. The CDR3 region has the DNA TGTGCCAGCAGCGGCAGCCGGGCTGGAAACACCATATATTTT. Its translation is CASSGSRAGNTIYF.

V usage is TRBV2 and J usage is TRBJ2-2, with 9 bases aligning to TRBD1. J was trimmed by 1 base and V by 6 bases; bases with no gene match: 12. CDR3 length equals 18 residues. Germline V gene sequence: CDR1 SNHLY, CDR2 FYNNEI. CDR3 coding DNA: TGTGCCAGCAGCTTTCCGGGACAGGGTGATAAGAACACCGGGGAGCTGTTTTTT. Its protein product is CASSFPGQGDKNTGELFF.